One sample yielded the 10 T cell receptor beta chains listed below, sequenced in a study of blood T cells in healthy people across ages (dated by TCRdb to between 2015 and 2016). Library preparation used 5' RACE. Reads for this sample came from an Illumina HiSeq 2500. A second PCR of about 7 to 12 cycles was performed with a sample-barcoded 5' primer and a J-beta primer mix. TCRdb reworked the public reads: Q25 trimming with fastp, MiXCR clone assembly, productive beta chains retained. Rows are combined by CDR3 protein, so each entry shows the most common genes and DNA. The sample table records 630,000 or so distinct CDR3 sequences; roughly 32% of these occur just once. The biggest ten clones account for approximately 15% of the sample. The source material was blood. The receptors here all came from a woman of 80 years or more in good health. Donor details come from another sample of the same person, matched by shared clones.

This clonotype was counted ten times or more. The genes are TRBV18 and TRBJ2-7; possibly TRBD1 for D (6 bases). The germline V gene encodes CDR1 KGHSH and CDR2 LQKENI. Trimming removed 3 bases at V and 2 bases at J, with 11 bases between. This CDR3 region has 14 residues. The CDR3 spells CASSPPGTPYEQYF. CDR3 DNA sequence: TGTGCCAGCTCACCTCCCGGGACACCCTACGAGCAGTACTTC. Variable domain in full (rest from reference TRBV18 and TRBJ2-7): NAGVMQNPRHLVRRRGQEARLRCSPMKGHSHVYWYRQLPEEGLKFMVYLQKENIIDESGMPKERFSAEFPKEGPSILRIQQVVRGDSAAYFCASSPPGTPYEQYFGPGTRLTVT.

Remarks on this clonotype: This could be a read error, since a much larger clone is one nucleotide away. The rearrangement links TRBV5-5 to TRBJ2-4, with 8 positions matching TRBD1. Germline V gene sequence: CDR1 SGHKS, CDR2 YYEKEE (reference sequence). This CDR3 spans 14 amino acids. The trim removed 2 bases at V and 13 bases at J, leaving 11 bases unmatched. The CDR3 spells CASSFGQGGSEQYF. CDR3 nucleotide sequence: TGTGCCAGCAGCTTCGGACAGGGAGGAAGTGAGCAGTACTTC.

Comments on this clonotype: A much bigger clone sits one base away, suggesting this may be a read error. The chain is built from TRBV7-9 and TRBJ2-1; D remains unclear. Germline CDR1 SEHNR, CDR2 FQNEAQ (reference sequence). The CDR3 totals 15 residues. Trimming removed 0 bases from V and 13 bases from J, with 19 bases in between. The CDR3 DNA reads TGTGCCAGCAGCTTAGCTTCTCTGGGGTTGGAGACCCAGTTCTTC. Protein product: CASSLASLGLETQFF.

Concerning this clonotype: This could be a read error, since a much larger clone is one nucleotide away. The V call is TRBV5-1, the J call TRBJ2-5; the match to TRBD2 covers 15 bases. CDR3 length equals 18 residues. Germline CDR1 and CDR2: SGHRS and YFSETQ. CDR3 residues: CASRGLAGGARYQEAQYF. DNA for the CDR3: TGCGCCAGCAGAGGACTAGCGGGGGGGGCACGGTACCAAGAGGCCCAGTACTTC. The full variable domain, rest sourced from reference TRBV5-1 and TRBJ2-5, is KAGVTQTPRYLIKTRGQQVTLSCSPISGHRSVSWYQQTPGQGLQFLFEYFSETQRNKGNFPGRFSGRQFSNSRSEMNVSTLELGDSALYLCASRGLAGGARYQEAQYFGPGTRLLVL.

The chain uses TRBV3-1 and TRBJ2-5, with 7 bases that match TRBD1. The CDR3 loop spans 16 amino acids. V gave up 6 bases and J gave up 1 base; unmatched junction bases: 11. Germline V gives CDR1 LGHDT, CDR2 YNNKEL (reference sequence). CDR3 residues: CASSFPTGLFQETQYF. CDR3 DNA sequence: TGTGCCAGCAGTTTTCCGACAGGGCTCTTCCAAGAGACCCAGTACTTC.

This clonotype was seen ten or more times. This chain uses TRBV20-1 with TRBJ2-5; either TRBD1 or TRBD2 may fit D (6 bases each). The V end lost 6 bases, the J end lost 12 bases, and 20 bases lay between the germline ends. The CDR3 is 12 amino acids. Germline V lookup: CDR1 DFQATT, CDR2 SNEGSKA (reference sequence). The CDR3: CSAKLGGFSEYF. CDR3 coding DNA: TGCAGTGCCAAACTCGGGGGCTTCTCGGAGTACTTC.

The CDR3 here is CAISESRDSAGYTF. DNA for the CDR3: TGTGCCATCAGTGAGTCGCGGGACAGTGCCGGCTACACCTTC. This chain connects TRBV10-3 to TRBJ1-2, with 7 bases that match TRBD1. The CDR3 contains 14 residues. V shed 0 bases, J shed 8 bases, and the junction held 6 bases outside the gene matches. Per germline, CDR1 ENHRY and CDR2 SYGVKD.

This clonotype was counted ten times or more. A much larger clone lies a single base off, so this may be a read error. The CDR3 loop is CSARAMDRAGAEQYF. In nucleotides, the CDR3 is TGCAGTGCTAGAGCCATGGACAGGGCGGGAGCCGAGCAGTACTTC. V usage is TRBV20-1 and J usage is TRBJ2-7; D may be TRBD1 (8 bases). CDR3 size: 15 residues. Germline lookup yields CDR1 DFQATT and CDR2 SNEGSKA (reference sequence). With 1 base removed from V and 6 bases from J, the gap between germline ends came to 19 bases.

This clonotype was recorded at least ten times. The V and J genes are TRBV6-1 and TRBJ2-3; D might be TRBD1 (5 bases). The CDR3 loop spans 15 amino acids. Germline V CDR1 and CDR2: MNHNS, SASEGT. Trimming stripped 8 bases from V and 2 bases from J, with 17 bases between. The CDR3: CASFLRGTNTDTQYF. The CDR3 DNA is TGTGCCAGCTTCTTAAGGGGCACGAACACAGATACGCAGTATTTT.

Details on this clonotype: Given a much more abundant clone one base away, this may be a read error. The chain couples TRBV12-3 or TRBV12-4 to TRBJ1-2; 8 bases align to TRBD1. Losses at the gene ends were 6 bases for V and 0 bases for J; bases not matched to a gene: 6. CDR3 length: 15 residues. Here the CDR3 reads CASSRDRLANYGYTF. CDR3 nucleotides: TGTGCCAGCAGCAGGGACAGGCTCGCTAACTATGGCTACACCTTC.